This T cell receptor (beta chain) was profiled in a study of pediatric ulcerative colitis. Study-wide results and limits: Compared with controls, ulcerative colitis showed greater blood-rectum clone sharing. Two patients had blood samples with substantially reduced template counts.

A note on this clone: The antigen is unknown.

Rectal tissue came from one to two pinch biopsies taken at colonoscopy. The CDR3 has 13 residues. The V end lost 5 bases, the J end lost 2 bases, and 4 bases lay between the germline ends. The germline V gene has CDR1 SGHTA and CDR2 FQGNSA. Sequencing was performed with immunoSEQ multiplex PCR; in TCRdb, only in-frame clones are kept and a portion is missing. The table includes about 22,000 clones, about two thirds detected once. What was sequenced was gut tissue. The chain uses TRBV7-2 and TRBJ2-6; D remains ambiguous. This clonotype was obtained from a boy aged 5-17 years with severe ulcerative colitis. CDR3 DNA sequence: TGTGCCAGCAGCCTCCCTGGGGCCAACGTCCTGACTTTC. Translation gives CASSLPGANVLTF.